This T cell receptor (beta chain) was obtained from a study of OX40 agonist ivuxolimab in advanced cancers. Unmatched junction bases numbered 7, after V lost 5 bases and J lost 5 bases. CDR3 length: 14 residues. Germline CDR1 reads MNHEY; CDR2 reads SVGAGI. The data were produced by immunoSEQ multiplex PCR, yet TCRdb's version contains in-frame clones alone and is incomplete. The sample has some 86,000 clones, approximately 92% seen once. The sequences come from CD4+ or CD8+ T cells sorted from blood, collected in a trial of the OX40 agonist ivuxolimab. The chain joins TRBV6-5 to TRBJ2-7; 9 nucleotides align to TRBD2. This receptor was obtained from an adult with an advanced solid tumor such as melanoma, head and neck, liver or kidney cancer. The CDR3 sequence is CASSAGGRSHEQYF. The CDR3 nucleotides read TGTGCCAGCAGTGCGGGGGGGAGATCCCACGAGCAGTACTTC.